This TCR beta chain emerged from a study of cytomegalovirus exposure and HLA in healthy donors. As regards this clone: Its target is not known.

CDR1 and CDR2 (germline): MDHEN, SYDVKM. V was clipped by 8 bases and J by 3 bases; unmatched bases: 17. CDR3 length equals 17 residues. Whole-study results and caveats: V- and J-gene trimming of TCR beta was linked (in a later analysis) to a missense DCLRE1C variant.

Researchers ran the PCR with 60 Vbeta and 13 Jbeta primers. Data came from immunoSEQ multiplex PCR; TCRdb stores just in-frame clones and leaves some out. The sample has about 150,000 clones, roughly 70% seen once; the top ten hold 2.1%. V is TRBV28 and J is TRBJ2-7; 9 positions agree with TRBD1. The sequence was obtained from a woman aged 55 to 70 in good health and CMV-seropositive. The material sequenced was PBMCs. CDR3 DNA sequence: TGTGCCAGCGGATTAGACACCGGGACAGGGATCAGCTACGAGCAGTACTTC. Translation gives CASGLDTGTGISYEQYF.